Listed below are T cell receptor beta chains from one sample, sequenced in a study of technical replicates of blood from a few donors. Assay: immunoSEQ multiplex PCR; the TCRdb copy retains only in-frame clones and omits some. The sample holds about 84,000 clones, nearly 98% seen once. Input material: T cells isolated from PBMCs. These receptors came from a human donor in good health. Each CDR3 is given with its conserved first and last residue. The D gene is left open where the match is weak. Clone size is shown for a subset of rows, as once, few, many or a class of expanded clone.

j_call d_call clone_size v_call cdr3_aa cdr3_nt
TRBJ2-1 TRBD1 - TRBV11-1 CASSFIEGQINEQFF TGTGCCAGCAGCTTCATCGAGGGACAGATCAATGAGCAGTTCTTC
TRBJ1-1 - - TRBV19 CASSRRFTEAFF TGTGCCAGTAGTAGGAGGTTCACTGAAGCTTTCTTT
TRBJ2-5 TRBD2 - TRBV29-1 CSVPGTSGGRETQYF TGCAGCGTTCCCGGGACTAGCGGGGGGAGGGAGACCCAGTACTTC
TRBJ2-1 - once TRBV11-3 CASGSGGDYNEQFF TGTGCCAGTGGGAGTGGCGGGGATTACAATGAGCAGTTCTTC
TRBJ2-3 TRBD2 - TRBV10-2 CASSDPLGGETDTQYF TGCGCCAGCAGTGACCCTCTTGGGGGGGAAACAGATACGCAGTATTTT
TRBJ2-1 - - TRBV6-1 CASFRSYNEQFF TGTGCCAGTTTTAGGAGCTACAATGAGCAGTTCTTC
TRBJ1-1 - - TRBV7-9 CASAGGTEAFF TGTGCCAGCGCGGGGGGTACTGAAGCTTTCTTT
TRBJ1-4 - - TRBV28 CASRSGEKLFF TGTGCCAGCAGGTCAGGGGAAAAACTGTTTTTT
TRBJ2-5 TRBD2 - TRBV28 CASRPAGGETQYF TGTGCCAGCAGACCCGCGGGAGGGGAGACCCAGTACTTC
TRBJ2-7 - - TRBV14 CASSQARYEQYF TGTGCCAGCAGCCAAGCCCGCTACGAGCAGTACTTC
TRBJ2-5 TRBD1 - TRBV28 CASSFRTGETQYF TGTGCCAGCAGTTTTAGGACAGGAGAGACCCAGTACTTC
TRBJ2-5 - few TRBV6-1 CASGLTSTSQETQYF TGTGCCAGCGGGCTTACTAGCACTAGCCAAGAGACCCAGTACTTC
TRBJ1-5 - - TRBV27 CASSLRRFDQPQHF TGTGCCAGCAGTTTACGGAGGTTCGATCAGCCCCAGCATTTT
TRBJ2-7 TRBD1 - TRBV6-1 CASRDRGPPYEQYF TGTGCCAGCAGAGACAGGGGGCCCCCCTACGAGCAGTACTTC
TRBJ1-1 - - TRBV6-4 CASREQIMNTEAFF TGTGCCAGCAGAGAACAGATAATGAACACTGAAGCTTTCTTT
TRBJ1-5 - - TRBV28 CASNDRRVFAQPQHF TGTGCCAGCAACGATCGCAGGGTTTTCGCTCAGCCCCAGCATTTT